A single sample is the source of the 17 T cell receptor beta chains below, sequenced in a study of CD8+ T cells in alopecia areata (dated by TCRdb to the late 2010s). Cells from mouse cutaneous lymph nodes were pooled, stained for CD4, CD8alpha, NKG2D, NKG2ACE and other markers, and then sorted on a BD Influx. Library prep was done by the immunoSEQ multiplex PCR assay. RNA was extracted from all samples and reverse transcribed into cDNA as template for TCR sequencing. Drawn from immuneACCESS, this table holds only the in-frame rearrangements with V and J called that TCRdb kept. Clones are partly lost; checked studies trace under half to an unresolved V gene and leave the rest unexplained. Listed for this sample are about 270,000 clones, none observed only a single time. The top ten constitute more than 1% of the sample. Source material: CD4+ T cells sorted from a lymph node. Receptors originate from a C3H/HeJ mouse with alopecia areata. Mice of this strain carry the MHC haplotype H2-k.

With regard to this clone: Gene labels here are mouse ones. With the read ending 4 residues before the CDR3 end, the germline J gene is used to fill in that end. The chain employs TRBV13-1 and TRBJ2-7; 8 nucleotides align to TRBD1. Germline V gives CDR1 NSHNY, CDR2 SYGAGN. This CDR3 contains 14 residues. The CDR3 loop reads CASSASTGAYEQYF. The CDR3 bases that were read are TGTGCCAGCAGTGCTTCGACAGGGGCTTAT.

Points on this clone: The gene names here belong to mouse. The read ends 4 residues before the CDR3 terminus; that terminus is restored from the germline J gene. J is TRBJ2-5 and V is TRBV1; 8 nucleotides align to TRBD1. Germline V lookup: CDR1 NSQYPW, CDR2 LRSPGD (reference sequence). This CDR3 has 14 residues. The DNA read from the CDR3 is TGCACCTGCAGTGTCTCACAGGGGGAAGAC. It encodes CTCSVSQGED. From start to end, the CDR3 is CTCSVSQGEDTQYF.

With respect to this clone: Gene names follow the mouse nomenclature. The read terminates 4 residues ahead of where the CDR3 ends, so the germline J gene completes it. V gene TRBV19 combines with J gene TRBJ2-4, with 8 bases fitting TRBD2. CDR3 size: 15 residues. J gave up 1 base and V 4 bases, and 5 bases lay outside the gene matches. Germline loops: CDR1 FNHDT, CDR2 SITEND (reference sequence). Here the CDR3 reads CASSVGGTGQNTLYF. The covered CDR3 bases are TGTGCCAGCAGTGTGGGGGGGACCGGTCAAAAC.

Many counts were recorded for this clone. Gene names are mouse gene names. The read finishes 4 residues shy of the CDR3 end, and the germline J gene is used to complete it. The sample contains more than one DNA sequence encoding this CDR3. The rearrangement links TRBV13-1 to TRBJ1-2, with TRBD1 as a possible D gene (5 bases). The ends were cut back, 3 bases at V and 1 base at J, with 7 bases in the middle. This CDR3 has 13 residues. Germline V gene data show CDR1 as NSHNY and CDR2 as SYGAGN. Partial CDR3 DNA: TGTGCCAGCAGTGTCGACAGAAACTCC. It is translated as CASSVDRNS. The whole CDR3 is CASSVDRNSDYTF.

This clone has more than one count but fewer than ten. Gene names refer to mouse genes. The CDR3 sequence: CASGVLGGPNQDTQYF. The DNA read from the CDR3 is TGTGCCAGCGGTGTTCTGGGGGGGCCTAACCAAGAC. The chain combines TRBV13-2 with TRBJ2-5; TRBD2 aligns across 10 bases. The missing CDR3 end, 4 residues past where the read stops, is filled in from the germline J gene. Germline CDR1 NNHNN, CDR2 SYGAGS (reference sequence). V lost 3 bases and J lost 0; bases outside the gene matches: 4. This CDR3 region has 16 residues.

On this clone: The germline and genes are mouse ones. The CDR3 end falls 3 residues outside the read, so it is completed with the germline J gene. The V call is TRBV13-3, the J call TRBJ1-6; TRBD1 agrees at 8 bases. TRBJ1-6 is marked as an open reading frame, function uncertain. The germline gives CDR1 NNHDY, CDR2 SYVADS. The trim removed 2 bases at V and 5 bases at J, leaving 3 bases unmatched. This CDR3 comprises 15 residues. The CDR3 sequence: CASSETGENNSPLYF. The part of the CDR3 DNA that was read is TGTGCCAGCAGTGAGACAGGGGAGAATAATTCGCCC.

The table lists this clone with a few counts. All gene names here are mouse names. The DNA ends 4 residues before the CDR3 does, and the rest of the CDR3 is filled in from the germline J gene. V is TRBV13-3 and J is TRBJ2-3; D is ambiguous. This CDR3 is built from 13 residues. CDR1 is NNHDY and CDR2 is SYVADS in the germline V gene. CDR3 sequence: CASSDATKETLYF. The DNA read from the CDR3 is TGTGCCAGCAGTGATGCTACAAAAGAA.

A few counts support this clone. Germline and genes here are mouse. Read data end 4 residues before the CDR3 end; the end is taken from the germline J gene. The chain employs TRBV1 and TRBJ2-7, with 9 bases that match TRBD2. Germline V gene sequence: CDR1 NSQYPW, CDR2 LRSPGD (reference sequence). The CDR3 consists of 14 residues. The part of the CDR3 DNA that was read is TGCACCTGCAGTGCAGCTGGGGGGGGGAAT. Protein product: CTCSAAGGGN. The full CDR3 protein is CTCSAAGGGNEQYF.

About this clone: The genes are named according to mouse. Read sequence stops 4 residues before the CDR3 end, and the germline J gene provides the missing end. This chain uses TRBV19 with TRBJ2-5; the D gene is possibly TRBD2 (6 bases). Germline values: CDR1 FNHDT, CDR2 SITEND (reference sequence). The CDR3 is 13 residues long. The CDR3 region is CASRAGTRDTQYF. The sequenced CDR3 bases are TGTGCCAGCAGGGCCGGGACTAGGGAC.

Turning to this clone: Mouse germline and gene names are used. The read stops 4 residues short of the end of the CDR3; the missing end is completed from the germline J gene. V and J are TRBV5 and TRBJ2-1, with TRBD1 matching over 7 bases. The junction had 4 bases not matched to a gene; V was cut back by 2 bases and J by 3 bases. The CDR3 is 15 amino acids. The germline CDR1 and CDR2 sequences are LGHNA and YNLKQL (reference sequence). The CDR3 bases that were read are TGTGCCAGCAGCCAAAACCGGGACAGCTATGCT. Its protein product is CASSQNRDSYA. The entire CDR3 reads CASSQNRDSYAEQFF.

Note on this clone: These gene names are mouse names. The CDR3 end lies 4 residues beyond the end of the read and is filled in from the germline J gene. The gene calls are TRBV13-2 and TRBJ2-1; D perhaps matches TRBD1 (7 bases). Germline CDR1 NNHNN, CDR2 SYGAGS (reference sequence). The CDR3 is made up of 14 amino acids. Trimming took 2 bases from V and 3 from J, leaving 9 bases between them. CDR3 in amino acids: CASGEGGSYAEQFF. Partial CDR3 DNA: TGTGCCAGCGGTGAAGGGGGCAGCTATGCT.

As regards this clone: These gene names are mouse names. The DNA ends 4 residues before the CDR3 does, and the rest of the CDR3 is filled in from the germline J gene. The chain combines TRBV13-1 with TRBJ1-2; TRBD1 agrees at 7 bases. The CDR3 is 15 residues long. The germline gives CDR1 NSHNY, CDR2 SYGAGN. V was clipped by 1 base and J by 3 bases; unmatched bases: 6. This CDR3 is CASSDHRGGYSDYTF. CDR3 bases read: TGTGCCAGCAGTGATCACAGGGGAGGCTACTCC.

Concerning this clone itself: These gene names are mouse names. Sequencing ends 4 residues short of the CDR3 end; the germline J gene provides the rest. The chain carries TRBV13-1 and TRBJ2-7; 9 bases agree with TRBD2. This CDR3 has 16 amino acids. Germline CDR1 is NSHNY and CDR2 is SYGAGN. J was trimmed by 0 bases and V by 2 bases; bases with no gene match: 6. Partial CDR3 DNA: TGTGCCAGCAGTGAGACTTCGACTGGGGGCTCCTAT. Translated: CASSETSTGGSY. The CDR3 in its entirety is CASSETSTGGSYEQYF.

On this clone itself: Gene names refer to mouse genes. The read gets to within 4 residues of the CDR3 end, and the germline J gene fills in the rest. This rearrangement joins TRBV13-2 to TRBJ2-5; TRBD2 aligns across 7 bases. The CDR3 is 13 amino acids. The germline CDR1 and CDR2 sequences are NNHNN and SYGAGS (reference sequence). The CDR3 DNA, read in part, is TGTGCCAGCGGTCCACTGGGGAGGGAC. Translated: CASGPLGRD. The complete CDR3 protein is CASGPLGRDTQYF.

This clone appeared a few times. Any gene name here is a mouse gene name. The read terminates 4 residues ahead of where the CDR3 ends, so the germline J gene completes it. The rearrangement joins TRBV19 to TRBJ2-1, with D possibly TRBD1 on 6 matching bases. Trimming pared 5 bases from V and 3 bases from J, leaving 9 bases between. The germline CDR1 and CDR2 sequences are FNHDT and SITEND (reference sequence). The CDR3 is 13 residues long. This CDR3 is CASSRTVYAEQFF. The covered CDR3 bases are TGTGCCAGCAGCCGGACAGTCTATGCT.

Concerning this clone: Mouse names are used for the genes. The read gets to within 4 residues of the CDR3 end, and the germline J gene fills in the rest. Other DNA sequences of this sample code for an identical CDR3. The chain is built from TRBV13-1 and TRBJ2-7, with 9 bases fitting TRBD1. J lost 1 base, V lost 5 bases, and 4 bases had no gene match. The CDR3 covers 14 residues. Germline values: CDR1 NSHNY, CDR2 SYGAGN. CDR3 in amino acids: CASRSGTGSYEQYF. The CDR3 bases that were read are TGTGCCAGCAGGTCCGGGACAGGGTCCTAT.

Ten or more counts support this clone. Gene names refer to mouse genes. The missing CDR3 end, 4 residues past where the read stops, is filled in from the germline J gene. The chain recombines TRBV13-3 with TRBJ1-1, with 9 bases identical to TRBD1. The J segment lost 3 bases and the V segment lost 6 bases, leaving 3 bases of the junction unmatched. CDR1 and CDR2 (germline): NNHDY, SYVADS. The CDR3 spans 13 residues. Here the CDR3 reads CASKWDRDTEVFF. The part of the CDR3 DNA that was read is TGTGCCAGCAAATGGGACAGGGACACA.